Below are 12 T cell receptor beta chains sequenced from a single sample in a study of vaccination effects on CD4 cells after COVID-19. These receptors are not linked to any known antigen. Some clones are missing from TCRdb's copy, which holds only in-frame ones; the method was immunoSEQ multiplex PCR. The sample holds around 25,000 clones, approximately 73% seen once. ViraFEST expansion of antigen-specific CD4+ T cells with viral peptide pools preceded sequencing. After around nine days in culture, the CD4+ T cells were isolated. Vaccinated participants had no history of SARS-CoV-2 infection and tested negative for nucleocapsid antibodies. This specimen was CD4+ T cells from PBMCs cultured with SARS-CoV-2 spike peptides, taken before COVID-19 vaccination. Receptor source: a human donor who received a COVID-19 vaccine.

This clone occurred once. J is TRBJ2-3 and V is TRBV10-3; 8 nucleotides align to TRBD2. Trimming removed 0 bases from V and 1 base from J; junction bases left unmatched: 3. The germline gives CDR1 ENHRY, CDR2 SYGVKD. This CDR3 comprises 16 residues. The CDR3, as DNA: TGTGCCATCAGTGAGTCCGGGCGGGGGGGCACAGATACGCAGTATTTT. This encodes CAISESGRGGTDTQYF.

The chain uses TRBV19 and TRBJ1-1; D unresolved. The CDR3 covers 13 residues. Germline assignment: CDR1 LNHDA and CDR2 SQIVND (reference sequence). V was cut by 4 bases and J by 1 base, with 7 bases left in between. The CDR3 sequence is CASSTRENTEAFF. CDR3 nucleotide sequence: TGTGCCAGTAGTACTAGAGAGAACACTGAAGCTTTCTTT. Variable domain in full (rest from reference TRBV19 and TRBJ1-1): DGGITQSPKYLFRKEGQNVTLSCEQNLNHDAMYWYRQDPGQGLRLIYYSQIVNDFQKGDIAEGYSVSREKKESFPLTVTSAQKNPTAFYLCASSTRENTEAFFGQGTRLTVV.

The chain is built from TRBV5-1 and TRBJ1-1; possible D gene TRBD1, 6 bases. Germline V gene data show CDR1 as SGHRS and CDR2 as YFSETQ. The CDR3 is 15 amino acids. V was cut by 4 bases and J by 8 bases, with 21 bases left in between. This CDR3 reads CASSRIPGVVLEAFF. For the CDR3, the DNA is TGCGCCAGCAGCCGGATCCCAGGGGTTGTACTCGAAGCTTTCTTT.

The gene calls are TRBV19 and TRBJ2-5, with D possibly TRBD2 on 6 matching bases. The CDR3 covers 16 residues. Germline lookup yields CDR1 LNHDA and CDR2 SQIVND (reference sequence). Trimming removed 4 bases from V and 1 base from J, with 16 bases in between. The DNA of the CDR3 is TGTGCCAGTAGTAGCTGGGGCCTAGCGAGCCAAGAGACCCAGTACTTC. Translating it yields CASSSWGLASQETQYF.

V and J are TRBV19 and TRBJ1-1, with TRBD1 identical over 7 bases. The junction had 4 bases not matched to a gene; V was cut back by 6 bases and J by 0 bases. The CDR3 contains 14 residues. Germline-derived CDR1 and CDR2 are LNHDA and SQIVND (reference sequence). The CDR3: CASRLQGMNTEAFF. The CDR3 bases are TGTGCCAGTAGGTTACAGGGGATGAACACTGAAGCTTTCTTT.

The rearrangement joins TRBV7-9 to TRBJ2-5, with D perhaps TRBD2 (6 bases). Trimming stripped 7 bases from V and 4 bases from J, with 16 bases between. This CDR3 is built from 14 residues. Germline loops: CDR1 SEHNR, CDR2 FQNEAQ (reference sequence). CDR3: CASTYHGGGETQYF. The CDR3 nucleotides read TGTGCCAGCACGTATCACGGGGGAGGAGAGACCCAGTACTTC. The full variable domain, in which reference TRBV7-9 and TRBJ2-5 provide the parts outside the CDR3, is DTGVSQNPRHKITKRGQNVTFRCDPISEHNRLYWYRQTLGQGPEFLTYFQNEAQLEKSRLLSDRFSAERPKGSFSTLEIQRTEQGDSAMYLCASTYHGGGETQYFGPGTRLLVL.

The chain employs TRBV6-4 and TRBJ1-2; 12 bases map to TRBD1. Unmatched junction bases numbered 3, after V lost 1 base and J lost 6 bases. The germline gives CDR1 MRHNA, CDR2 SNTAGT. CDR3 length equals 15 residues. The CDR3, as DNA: TGTGCCAGCAGTGACTGGGACAGGGGGCTTGATGGCTACACCTTC. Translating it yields CASSDWDRGLDGYTF.

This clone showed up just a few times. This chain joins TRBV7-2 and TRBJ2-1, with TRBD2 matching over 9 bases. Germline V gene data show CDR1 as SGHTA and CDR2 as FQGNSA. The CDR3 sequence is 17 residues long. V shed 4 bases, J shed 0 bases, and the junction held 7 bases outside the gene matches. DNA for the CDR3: TGTGCCAGCAGCTCCTCTGGACTAGCGAGCTCCTACAATGAGCAGTTCTTC. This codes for CASSSSGLASSYNEQFF.

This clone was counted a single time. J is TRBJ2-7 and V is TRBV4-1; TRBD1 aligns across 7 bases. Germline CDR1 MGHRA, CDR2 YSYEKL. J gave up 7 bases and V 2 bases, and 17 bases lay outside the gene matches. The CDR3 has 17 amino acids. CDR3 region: CASSQPTGWIPGREQYF. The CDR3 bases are TGCGCCAGCAGCCAACCGACAGGGTGGATTCCTGGGCGGGAGCAGTACTTC.

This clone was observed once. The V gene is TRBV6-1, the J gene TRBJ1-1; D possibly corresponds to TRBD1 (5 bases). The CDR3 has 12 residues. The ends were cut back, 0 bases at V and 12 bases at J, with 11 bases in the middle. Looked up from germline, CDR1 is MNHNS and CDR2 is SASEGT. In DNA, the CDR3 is TGTGCCAGCAGTGAAGCAAGGACACGTTCTTTCTTT. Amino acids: CASSEARTRSFF.

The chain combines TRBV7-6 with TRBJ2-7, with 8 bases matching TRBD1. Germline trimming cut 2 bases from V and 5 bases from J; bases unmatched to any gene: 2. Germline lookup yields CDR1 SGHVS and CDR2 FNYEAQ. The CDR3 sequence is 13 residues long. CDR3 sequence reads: CASSLQGADEQYF. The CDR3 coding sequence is TGTGCCAGCAGCTTACAGGGGGCGGACGAGCAGTACTTC. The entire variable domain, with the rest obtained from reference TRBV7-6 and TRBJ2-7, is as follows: GAGVSQSPRYKVTKRGQDVALRCDPISGHVSLYWYRQALGQGPEFLTYFNYEAQQDKSGLPNDRFSAERPEGSISTLTIQRTEQRDSAMYRCASSLQGADEQYFGPGTRLTVT.

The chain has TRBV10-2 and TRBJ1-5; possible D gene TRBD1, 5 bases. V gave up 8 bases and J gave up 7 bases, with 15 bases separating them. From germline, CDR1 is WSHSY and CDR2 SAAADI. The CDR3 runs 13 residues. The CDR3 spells CASSLERGQPQHF. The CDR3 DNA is TGCGCCAGCTCCCTTGAACGGGGCCAGCCCCAGCATTTT.